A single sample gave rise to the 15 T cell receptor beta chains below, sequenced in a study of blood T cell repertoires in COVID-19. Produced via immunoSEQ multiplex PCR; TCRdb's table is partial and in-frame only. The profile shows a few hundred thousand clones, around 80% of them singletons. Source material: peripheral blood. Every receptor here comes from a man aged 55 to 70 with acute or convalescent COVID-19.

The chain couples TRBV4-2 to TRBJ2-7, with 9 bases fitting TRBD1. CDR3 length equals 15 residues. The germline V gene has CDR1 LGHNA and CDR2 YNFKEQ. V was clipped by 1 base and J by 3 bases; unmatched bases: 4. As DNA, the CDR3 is TGTGCCAGCAGCCAAGCAACGGGACAGGGCTACGAGCAGTACTTC. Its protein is CASSQATGQGYEQYF.

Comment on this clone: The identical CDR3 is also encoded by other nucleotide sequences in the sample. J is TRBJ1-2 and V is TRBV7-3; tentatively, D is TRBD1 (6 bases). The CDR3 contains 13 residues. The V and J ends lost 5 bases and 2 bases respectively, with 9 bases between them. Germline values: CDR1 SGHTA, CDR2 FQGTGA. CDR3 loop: CASSPDRNYGYTF. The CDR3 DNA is TGTGCCAGCAGCCCAGACAGGAACTATGGCTACACCTTC.

Written as DNA, the CDR3 is TGTGCCAGCAGTTATCCCTCCGGGACTAGCGGGATCAGGTCCTACAATGAGCAGTTCTTC. Amino acids: CASSYPSGTSGIRSYNEQFF. This sequence joins TRBV6-8 and TRBJ2-1; 13 positions match TRBD2. The V and J ends lost 3 bases and 1 base, in that order; junction bases with no gene match: 12. The CDR3 spans 20 residues. Germline CDR1 and CDR2: MNHGY and SAAAGT.

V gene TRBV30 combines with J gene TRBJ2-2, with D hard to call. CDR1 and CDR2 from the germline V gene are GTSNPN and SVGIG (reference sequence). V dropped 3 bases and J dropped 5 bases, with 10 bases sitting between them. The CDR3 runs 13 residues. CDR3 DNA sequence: TGTGCCTGGAGAACATACGCTACCGGGGAGCTGTTTTTT. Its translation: CAWRTYATGELFF. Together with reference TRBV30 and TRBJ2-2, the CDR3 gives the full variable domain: SQTIHQWPATLVQPVGSPLSLECTVEGTSNPNLYWYRQAAGRGLQLLFYSVGIGQISSEVPQNLSASRPQDRQFILSSKKLLLSDSGFYLCAWRTYATGELFFGEGSRLTVL.

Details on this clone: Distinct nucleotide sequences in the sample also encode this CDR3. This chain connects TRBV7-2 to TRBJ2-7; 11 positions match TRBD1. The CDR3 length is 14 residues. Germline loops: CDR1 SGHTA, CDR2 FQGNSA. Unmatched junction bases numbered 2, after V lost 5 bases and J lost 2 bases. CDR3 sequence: CASSPGQGAYEQYF. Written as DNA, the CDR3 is TGTGCCAGCAGCCCGGGACAGGGGGCCTACGAGCAGTACTTC.

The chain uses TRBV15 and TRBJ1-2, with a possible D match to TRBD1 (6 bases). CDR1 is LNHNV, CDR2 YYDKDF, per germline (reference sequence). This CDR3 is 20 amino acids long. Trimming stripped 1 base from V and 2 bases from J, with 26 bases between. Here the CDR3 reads CATSRATHDQGPIPNYGYTF. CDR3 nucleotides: TGTGCCACCAGCAGAGCCACCCACGACCAGGGGCCGATACCGAACTATGGCTACACCTTC.

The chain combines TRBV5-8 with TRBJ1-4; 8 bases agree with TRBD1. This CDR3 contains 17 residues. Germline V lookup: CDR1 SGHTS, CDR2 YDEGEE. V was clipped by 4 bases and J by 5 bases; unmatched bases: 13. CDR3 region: CASSPGQGAGGNEKLFF. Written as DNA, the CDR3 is TGTGCCAGCAGCCCCGGGCAGGGGGCCGGGGGGAATGAAAAACTGTTTTTT.

The CDR3 bases are TGCGCCAGCAGCTTTGAGGGAACTCAGCCCCAGCATTTT. Protein sequence: CASSFEGTQPQHF. The V gene is TRBV5-1, the J gene TRBJ1-5; no reliable D call. The CDR3 is 13 residues long. The V end was cut by 2 bases, the J end by 6 bases, with 9 bases between. Germline loops: CDR1 SGHRS, CDR2 YFSETQ.

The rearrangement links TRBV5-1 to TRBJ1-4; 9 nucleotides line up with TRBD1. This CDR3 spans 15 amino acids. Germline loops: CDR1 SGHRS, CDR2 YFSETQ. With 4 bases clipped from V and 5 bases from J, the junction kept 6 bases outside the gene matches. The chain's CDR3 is CASSVGGQGNEKLFF. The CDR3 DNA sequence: TGCGCCAGCAGCGTAGGCGGACAGGGGAATGAAAAACTGTTTTTT.

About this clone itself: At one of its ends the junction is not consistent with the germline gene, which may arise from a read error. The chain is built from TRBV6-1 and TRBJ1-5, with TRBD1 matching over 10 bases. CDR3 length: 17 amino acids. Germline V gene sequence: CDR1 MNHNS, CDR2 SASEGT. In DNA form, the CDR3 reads TGTGCCAGCAGGGAAGGGACAGGGGCGATCAGCAATCAGCCCCAGCATTTT. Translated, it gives CASREGTGAISNQPQHF.

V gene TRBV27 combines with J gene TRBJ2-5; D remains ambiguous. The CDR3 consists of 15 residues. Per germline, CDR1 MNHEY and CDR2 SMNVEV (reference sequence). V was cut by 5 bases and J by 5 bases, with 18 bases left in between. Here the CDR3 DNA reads TGTGCCAGCAGTCCCCCCGACTGGGTCATGGAGACCCAGTACTTC. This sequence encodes CASSPPDWVMETQYF.

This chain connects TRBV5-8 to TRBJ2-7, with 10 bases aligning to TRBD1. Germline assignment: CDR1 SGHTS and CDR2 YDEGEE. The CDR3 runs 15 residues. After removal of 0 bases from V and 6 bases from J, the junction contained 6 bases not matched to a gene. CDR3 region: CASSLAWTGGIEQYF. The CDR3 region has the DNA TGTGCCAGCAGCTTGGCATGGACAGGGGGAATCGAGCAGTACTTC.

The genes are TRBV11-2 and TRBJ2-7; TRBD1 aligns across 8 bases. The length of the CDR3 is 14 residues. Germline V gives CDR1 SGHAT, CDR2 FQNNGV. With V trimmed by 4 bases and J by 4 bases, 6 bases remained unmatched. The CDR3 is CASSWGQELYEQYF. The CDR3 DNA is TGTGCCAGCAGCTGGGGACAGGAATTATACGAGCAGTACTTC.

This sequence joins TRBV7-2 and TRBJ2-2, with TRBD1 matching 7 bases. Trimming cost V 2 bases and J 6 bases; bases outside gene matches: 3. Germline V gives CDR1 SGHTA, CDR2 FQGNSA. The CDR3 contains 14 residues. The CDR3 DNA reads TGTGCCAGCAGCTTAAGCCAGGGGGCCGGGGAGCTGTTTTTT. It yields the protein CASSLSQGAGELFF.

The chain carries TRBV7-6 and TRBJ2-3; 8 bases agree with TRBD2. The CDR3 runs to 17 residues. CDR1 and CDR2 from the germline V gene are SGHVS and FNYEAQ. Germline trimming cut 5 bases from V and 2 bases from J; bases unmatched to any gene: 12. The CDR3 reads CASSPRLAGFLTDTQYF. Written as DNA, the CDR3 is TGTGCCAGCAGCCCCCGCCTAGCGGGTTTTCTCACAGATACGCAGTATTTT. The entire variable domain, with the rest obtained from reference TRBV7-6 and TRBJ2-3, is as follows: GAGVSQSPRYKVTKRGQDVALRCDPISGHVSLYWYRQALGQGPEFLTYFNYEAQQDKSGLPNDRFSAERPEGSISTLTIQRTEQRDSAMYRCASSPRLAGFLTDTQYFGPGTRLTVL.